Presented here are 20 T cell receptor beta chains from one specimen sequenced in a study of response to subunit inactivated influenza vaccine. TCRdb used MiXCR to reprocess the RT-PCR reads, holding one entry per CDR3 protein. The data contain just under 550,000 distinct CDR3 sequences, roughly 23% of them singletons. This same sample was also taken into another study, of T cells expressing NK-cell markers. This second report adds: cDNA encoding TCR beta was synthesized via 5'RACE template switching incorporating UMIs.

The input for sequencing was CD4+ T cells sorted from PBMCs, taken 12 days after vaccination. All receptors come from a middle-aged man who received an inactivated influenza vaccine.

This clonotype appeared many times. V usage is TRBV12-3 or TRBV12-4 and J usage is TRBJ1-3; D unclear. The V and J ends lost 6 bases and 11 bases respectively, with 14 bases between them. The CDR3 sequence is 12 residues long. The CDR3 sequence is CASSAPLRSIYF. CDR3 sequence (DNA): TGTGCCAGCAGCGCCCCCCTTCGATCCATATATTTT.

This chain uses TRBV20-1 with TRBJ2-3, with TRBD1 matching over 9 bases. The CDR3 loop spans 14 amino acids. Germline CDR1 and CDR2: DFQATT and SNEGSKA (reference sequence). The V segment lost 3 bases and the J segment 5 bases; nucleotides outside the gene matches: 6. CDR3 in DNA: TGCAGTGCTAGGAGGACAGGGGTTAAAGATACGCAGTATTTT. Its translation: CSARRTGVKDTQYF.

This clonotype was seen many times. This sequence joins TRBV12-3 or TRBV12-4 and TRBJ2-1; tentatively, D is TRBD1 (6 bases). The V gene lost 2 bases and the J gene lost 3 bases, with 14 bases spanning the gap. The CDR3 is 16 amino acids. CDR3 residues: CASSLIWGRIYNEQFF. CDR3 DNA: TGTGCCAGCAGTTTAATCTGGGGGCGGATCTACAATGAGCAGTTCTTC.

There are a few counts of this clonotype. The chain is built from TRBV11-3 and TRBJ1-1; unclear D gene. The CDR3 has 13 residues. In germline, CDR1 is SGHNT, CDR2 YENEEA. V shed 5 bases and J shed 3 bases, with 10 bases lying between them. The chain's CDR3 is CASSPSGDTEAFF. The CDR3 DNA follows: TGTGCCAGCAGCCCAAGTGGGGACACTGAAGCTTTCTTT.

This clonotype turned up a few times. The rearrangement uses TRBV6-2 or TRBV6-3 and TRBJ2-4; 7 bases line up with TRBD1. Germline lookup yields CDR1 MNHEY and CDR2 SVGEGT. The V segment lost 6 bases and the J segment 4 bases; nucleotides outside the gene matches: 6. This CDR3 is 14 amino acids long. The CDR3 sequence is CASSPDRAKNIQYF. The CDR3 DNA reads TGTGCCAGCAGCCCCGACAGGGCGAAAAACATTCAGTACTTC.

The chain recombines TRBV5-1 with TRBJ2-2; the D gene could be TRBD1 or TRBD2 (6 bases each). V was trimmed by 5 bases and J by 6 bases, leaving 17 bases between them. From germline, CDR1 is SGHRS and CDR2 YFSETQ. This CDR3 has 15 amino acids. The CDR3 reads CASSAGHNAPGELFF. The CDR3 nucleotides are TGCGCCAGCAGTGCGGGACACAATGCCCCCGGGGAGCTGTTTTTT.

This clonotype occurred a few times. This chain connects TRBV5-1 to TRBJ2-1; 9 bases align to TRBD2. This CDR3 is 15 amino acids long. Germline V gene sequence: CDR1 SGHRS, CDR2 YFSETQ. The V gene end was trimmed by 2 bases and the J gene end by 10 bases; junction bases not matched to a gene: 10. CDR3 sequence: CASSLAAGGPMEQFF. The CDR3, as DNA: TGCGCCAGCAGCTTAGCAGCGGGAGGACCAATGGAGCAGTTCTTC.

This chain links TRBV3-1 with TRBJ2-4; TRBD1 or TRBD2 may be the D gene (6 bases each). The V gene's germline CDR1 is LGHDT and CDR2 YNNKEL (reference sequence). The CDR3 consists of 15 residues. V lost 1 base and J lost 6, with 13 bases in between. The CDR3 DNA follows: TGTGCCAGCAGCCAAGCGGGGGCTGCGGGAAACATTCAGTACTTC. Translated, it gives CASSQAGAAGNIQYF. The full variable domain, rest sourced from reference TRBV3-1 and TRBJ2-4, is DTAVSQTPKYLVTQMGNDKSIKCEQNLGHDTMYWYKQDSKKFLKIMFSYNNKELIINETVPNRFSPKSPDKAHLNLHINSLELGDSAVYFCASSQAGAAGNIQYFGAGTRLSVL.

The rearrangement uses TRBV5-1 and TRBJ2-1; 9 bases are shared with TRBD1. Germline CDR1 is SGHRS and CDR2 is YFSETQ. J was trimmed by 7 bases and V by 7 bases; bases with no gene match: 15. The CDR3 length is 16 residues. For the CDR3, the DNA is TGCGCCAGCGGACCCCAACCGGGACAGGGTAGAAATGAGCAGTTCTTC. Translating gives CASGPQPGQGRNEQFF.

This chain joins TRBV6-2 or TRBV6-3 and TRBJ2-7; D may be TRBD2 (5 bases). The V gene's germline CDR1 is MNHEY and CDR2 SVGEGT. This CDR3 has 12 residues. Trimming shortened V by 5 bases and J by 11 bases, and 16 bases separated the two germline ends. The CDR3 reads CASSKRTPGKYF. As DNA, the CDR3 is TGTGCCAGCAGTAAGCGGACCCCTGGAAAGTACTTC.

V is TRBV5-1 and J is TRBJ2-7, with D tentatively TRBD2 (5 bases). Per the germline V gene, CDR1 is SGHRS and CDR2 is YFSETQ. The V and J ends lost 0 bases and 6 bases respectively, with 13 bases between them. The CDR3 is 14 amino acids. The CDR3, as DNA: TGCGCCAGCAGCTTGGGAACTAGTCCTCCCGAGCAGTACTTC. It specifies CASSLGTSPPEQYF.

This clonotype was seen only a few times. CDR3 coding DNA: TGCGCCAGCAGCCAAGAAACTCATCTAAGCACAGATACGCAGTATTTT. Translating it yields CASSQETHLSTDTQYF. This sequence joins TRBV4-1 and TRBJ2-3; no clear D. The germline gives CDR1 MGHRA, CDR2 YSYEKL. V was trimmed by 0 bases and J by 0 bases, leaving 10 bases between them. This CDR3 spans 16 amino acids.

V is TRBV11-2 and J is TRBJ2-7; TRBD1 agrees at 8 bases. The V gene's germline CDR1 is SGHAT and CDR2 FQNNGV. Losses at the gene ends were 5 bases for V and 4 bases for J; bases not matched to a gene: 10. This CDR3 spans 15 amino acids. CDR3 bases: TGTGCCAGCAGCGCAGGAACAGGGGGATCGTACGAGCAGTACTTC. It codes for CASSAGTGGSYEQYF.

This clonotype was seen more than once but under ten times. This chain uses TRBV7-2 with TRBJ2-7, with TRBD2 matching 14 bases. The germline gives CDR1 SGHTA, CDR2 FQGNSA. This CDR3 is built from 15 residues. V shed 4 bases and J 7 bases; nucleotides not matched to a gene: 6. The CDR3 reads CASSWQGTSGGEQYF. CDR3 nucleotide sequence: TGTGCCAGCAGCTGGCAGGGGACTAGCGGGGGAGAGCAGTACTTC.

There are a few counts of this clonotype. This chain joins TRBV18 and TRBJ1-2; weak D call: TRBD1 (6 bases). Germline V CDR1 and CDR2: KGHSH, LQKENI. Trimming pared 2 bases from V and 3 bases from J, leaving 10 bases between. The CDR3 has 14 amino acids. The CDR3 DNA reads TGTGCCAGCTCACCAGGGGGCCGCGACTATGGCTACACCTTC. It encodes CASSPGGRDYGYTF.

The J gene is TRBJ2-3, the V gene TRBV19; 8 bases agree with TRBD1. The CDR3 totals 15 residues. Germline V gene lookup returns CDR1 LNHDA and CDR2 SQIVND (reference sequence). V was clipped by 7 bases and J by 1 base; unmatched bases: 7. CDR3 amino acids: CASTPGQAGTDTQYF. Written as DNA, the CDR3 is TGTGCCAGTACCCCGGGACAGGCGGGCACAGATACGCAGTATTTT.

This clonotype has only one observation. V gene TRBV10-1 combines with J gene TRBJ2-4; D assignment may be TRBD1 or TRBD2 (5 bases each). The germline V and J ends were trimmed by 4 bases and 4 bases, with 14 bases remaining between them. The germline gives CDR1 WNHNN, CDR2 SYGVQD (reference sequence). The CDR3 totals 15 residues. CDR3 loop: CASSAPWDGKNIQYF. The DNA for the CDR3 is TGCGCCAGCAGTGCCCCATGGGACGGAAAAAACATTCAGTACTTC.

The chain couples TRBV24-1 to TRBJ2-3, with a weak D call TRBD1 (5 bases). Germline CDR1 and CDR2: KGHDR and SFDVKD. CDR3 length equals 16 residues. Trimming stripped 5 bases from V and 2 bases from J, with 16 bases between. The DNA for the CDR3 is TGTGCCACCAGTGGAAAGAAAGGACAACACACAGATACGCAGTATTTT. Translating it yields CATSGKKGQHTDTQYF.

The chain is built from TRBV10-3 and TRBJ2-3, with a tentative D call TRBD1 (5 bases). CDR1 is ENHRY and CDR2 is SYGVKD in the germline V gene. Trimming stripped 3 bases from V and 5 bases from J, with 12 bases between. This CDR3 spans 14 amino acids. Here the CDR3 reads CAISDLRVGDTQYF. The CDR3 region has the DNA TGTGCCATCAGTGACCTCAGGGTTGGAGATACGCAGTATTTT.

This clonotype was picked up a small number of times. CDR3 DNA: TGTGCCAGCAGATACGGACAGGGCTCATACAATGAGCAGTTCTTC. Its protein product is CASRYGQGSYNEQFF. The gene calls are TRBV12-3 or TRBV12-4 and TRBJ2-1; TRBD1 matches at 8 bases. The J segment lost 4 bases and the V segment lost 6 bases, leaving 8 bases of the junction unmatched. This CDR3 contains 15 residues.